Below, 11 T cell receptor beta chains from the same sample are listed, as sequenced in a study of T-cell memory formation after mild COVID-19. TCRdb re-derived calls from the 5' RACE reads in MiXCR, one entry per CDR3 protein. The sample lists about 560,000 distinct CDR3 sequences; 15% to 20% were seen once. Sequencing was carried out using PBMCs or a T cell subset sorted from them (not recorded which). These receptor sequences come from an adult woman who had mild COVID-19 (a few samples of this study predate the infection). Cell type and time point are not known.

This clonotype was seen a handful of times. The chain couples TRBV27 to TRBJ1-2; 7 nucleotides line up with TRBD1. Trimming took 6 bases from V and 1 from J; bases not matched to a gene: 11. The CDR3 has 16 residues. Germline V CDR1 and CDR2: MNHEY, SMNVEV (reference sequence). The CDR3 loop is CASRPAGQHLNYGYTF. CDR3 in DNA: TGTGCCAGCAGGCCGGCGGGACAGCACCTTAACTATGGCTACACCTTC.

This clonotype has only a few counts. The CDR3 is CASSDPGTGSEQYF. CDR3 DNA sequence: TGTGCCAGCAGTGACCCCGGGACAGGGTCCGAGCAGTACTTC. The rearrangement joins TRBV6-2 or TRBV6-3 to TRBJ2-7, with 9 nucleotides matching TRBD1. Germline V gives CDR1 MNHEY, CDR2 SVGEGT. The CDR3 sequence is 14 residues long. The ends lost 5 bases at V and 6 bases at J; junction bases unmatched: 8.

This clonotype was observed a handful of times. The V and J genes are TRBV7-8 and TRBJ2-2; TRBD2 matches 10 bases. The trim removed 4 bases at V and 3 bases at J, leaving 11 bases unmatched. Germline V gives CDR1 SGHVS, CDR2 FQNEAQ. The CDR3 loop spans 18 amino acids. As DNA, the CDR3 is TGTGCCAGCAGCTCCTCGGGAGCGGGAGGGGGGTACACCGGGGAGCTGTTTTTT. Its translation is CASSSSGAGGGYTGELFF.

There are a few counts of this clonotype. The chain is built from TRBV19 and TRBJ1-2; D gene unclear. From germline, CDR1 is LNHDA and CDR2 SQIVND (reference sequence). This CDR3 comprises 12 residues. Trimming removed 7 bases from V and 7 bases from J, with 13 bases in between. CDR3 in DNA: TGTGCCAGTACTACCGTAGGTATTGGCTACACCTTC. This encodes CASTTVGIGYTF.

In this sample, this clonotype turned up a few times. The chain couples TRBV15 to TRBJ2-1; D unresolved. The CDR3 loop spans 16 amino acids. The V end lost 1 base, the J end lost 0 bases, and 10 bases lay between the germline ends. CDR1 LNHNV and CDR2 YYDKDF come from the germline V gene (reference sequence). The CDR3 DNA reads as TGTGCCACCAGCAGAGGCCCCGGGCCCTCCTACAATGAGCAGTTCTTC. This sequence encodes CATSRGPGPSYNEQFF.

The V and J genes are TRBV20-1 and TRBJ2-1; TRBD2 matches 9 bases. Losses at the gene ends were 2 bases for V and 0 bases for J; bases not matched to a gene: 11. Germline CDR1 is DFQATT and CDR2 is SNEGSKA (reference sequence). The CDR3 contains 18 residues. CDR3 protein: CSARIAGGPSSSYNEQFF. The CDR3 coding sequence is TGCAGTGCTAGAATCGCGGGGGGGCCATCGAGCTCCTACAATGAGCAGTTCTTC.

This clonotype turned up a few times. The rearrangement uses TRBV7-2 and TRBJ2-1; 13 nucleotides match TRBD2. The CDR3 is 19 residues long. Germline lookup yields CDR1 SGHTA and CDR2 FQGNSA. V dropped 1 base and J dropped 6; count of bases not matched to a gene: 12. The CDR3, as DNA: TGTGCCAGCAGCTTAGGGTTTGGGCGACTAGCGGGAGGATCCAATGAGCAGTTCTTC. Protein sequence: CASSLGFGRLAGGSNEQFF.

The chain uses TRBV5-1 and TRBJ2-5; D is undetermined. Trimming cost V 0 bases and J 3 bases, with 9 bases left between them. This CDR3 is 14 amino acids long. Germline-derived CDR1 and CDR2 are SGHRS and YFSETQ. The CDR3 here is CASSLAYQKETQYF. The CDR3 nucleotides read TGCGCCAGCAGCTTGGCCTATCAGAAAGAGACCCAGTACTTC.

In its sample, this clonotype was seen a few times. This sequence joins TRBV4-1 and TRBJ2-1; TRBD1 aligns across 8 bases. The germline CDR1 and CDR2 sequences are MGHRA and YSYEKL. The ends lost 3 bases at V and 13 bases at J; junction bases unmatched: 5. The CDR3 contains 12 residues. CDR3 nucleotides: TGCGCCAGCAGCCACGTGGCAGGGGGCCAGTTCTTC. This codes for CASSHVAGGQFF.

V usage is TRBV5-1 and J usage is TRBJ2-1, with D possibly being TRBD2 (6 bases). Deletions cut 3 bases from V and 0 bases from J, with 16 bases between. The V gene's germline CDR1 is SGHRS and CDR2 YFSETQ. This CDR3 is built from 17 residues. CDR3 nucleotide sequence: TGCGCCAGCAGCTCGGGGAGGTCCCTCAGCTCCTACAATGAGCAGTTCTTC. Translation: CASSSGRSLSSYNEQFF.

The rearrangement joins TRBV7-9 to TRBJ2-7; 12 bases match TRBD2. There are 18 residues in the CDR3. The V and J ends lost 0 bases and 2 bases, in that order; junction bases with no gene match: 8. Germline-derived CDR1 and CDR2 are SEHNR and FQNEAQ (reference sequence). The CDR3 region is CASSLARLAGGQPYEQYF. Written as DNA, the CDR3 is TGTGCCAGCAGCTTAGCGCGGCTAGCGGGGGGGCAACCCTACGAGCAGTACTTC.